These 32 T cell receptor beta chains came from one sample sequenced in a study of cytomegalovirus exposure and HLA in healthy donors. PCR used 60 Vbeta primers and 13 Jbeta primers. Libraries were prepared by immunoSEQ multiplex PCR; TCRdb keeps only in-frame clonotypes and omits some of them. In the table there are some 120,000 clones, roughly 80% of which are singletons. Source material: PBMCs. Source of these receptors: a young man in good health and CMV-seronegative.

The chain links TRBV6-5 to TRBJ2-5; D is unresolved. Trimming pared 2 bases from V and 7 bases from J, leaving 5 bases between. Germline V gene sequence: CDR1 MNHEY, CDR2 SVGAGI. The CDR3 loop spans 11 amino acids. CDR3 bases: TGTGCCAGCAGTTACGGGCGGACCCAGTACTTC. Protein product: CASSYGRTQYF.

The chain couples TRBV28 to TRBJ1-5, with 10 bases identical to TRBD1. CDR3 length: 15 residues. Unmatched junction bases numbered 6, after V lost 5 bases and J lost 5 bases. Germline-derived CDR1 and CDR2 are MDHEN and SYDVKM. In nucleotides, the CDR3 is TGTGCCAGCAGTCGGGGACAGGGGCTTTATCAGCCCCAGCATTTT. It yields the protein CASSRGQGLYQPQHF. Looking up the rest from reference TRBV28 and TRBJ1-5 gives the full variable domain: DVKVTQSSRYLVKRTGEKVFLECVQDMDHENMFWYRQDPGLGLRLIYFSYDVKMKEKGDIPEGYSVSREKKERFSLILESASTNQTSMYLCASSRGQGLYQPQHFGDGTRLSIL.

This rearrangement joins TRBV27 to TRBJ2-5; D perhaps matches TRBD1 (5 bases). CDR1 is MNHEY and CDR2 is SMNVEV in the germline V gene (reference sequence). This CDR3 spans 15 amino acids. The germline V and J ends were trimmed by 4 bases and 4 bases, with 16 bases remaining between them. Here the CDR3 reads CASSYGAEFRETQYF. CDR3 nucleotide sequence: TGTGCCAGCAGTTATGGGGCAGAGTTCAGAGAGACCCAGTACTTC.

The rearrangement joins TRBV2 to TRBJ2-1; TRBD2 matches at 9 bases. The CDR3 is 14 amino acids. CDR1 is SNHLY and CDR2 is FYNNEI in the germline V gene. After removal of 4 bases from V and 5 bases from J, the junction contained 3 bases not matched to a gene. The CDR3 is CASSVLAGDNEQFF. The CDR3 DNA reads TGTGCCAGCAGTGTTTTAGCGGGAGACAATGAGCAGTTCTTC.

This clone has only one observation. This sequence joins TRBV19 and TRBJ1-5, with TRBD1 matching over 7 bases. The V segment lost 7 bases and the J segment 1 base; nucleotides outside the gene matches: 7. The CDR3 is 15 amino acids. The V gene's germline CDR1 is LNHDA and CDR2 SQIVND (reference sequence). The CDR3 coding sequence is TGTGCCAGTACTCCAGGACAGGTCAGCAATCAGCCCCAGCATTTT. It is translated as CASTPGQVSNQPQHF.

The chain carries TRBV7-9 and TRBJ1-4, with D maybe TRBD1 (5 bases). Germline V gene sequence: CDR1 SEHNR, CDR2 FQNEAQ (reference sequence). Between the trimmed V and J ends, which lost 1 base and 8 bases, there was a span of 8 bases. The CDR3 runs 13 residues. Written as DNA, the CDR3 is TGTGCCAGCAGCTTAGGGCGGGGGGAAAAACTGTTTTTT. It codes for CASSLGRGEKLFF. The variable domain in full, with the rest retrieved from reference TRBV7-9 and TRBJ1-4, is DTGVSQNPRHKITKRGQNVTFRCDPISEHNRLYWYRQTLGQGPEFLTYFQNEAQLEKSRLLSDRFSAERPKGSFSTLEIQRTEQGDSAMYLCASSLGRGEKLFFGSGTQLSVL.

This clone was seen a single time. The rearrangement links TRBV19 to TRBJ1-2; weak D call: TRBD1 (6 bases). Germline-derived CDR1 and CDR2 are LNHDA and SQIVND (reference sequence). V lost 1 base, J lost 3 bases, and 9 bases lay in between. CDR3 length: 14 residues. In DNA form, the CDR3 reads TGTGCCAGTAGTATAGCGGCAGGGGACTATGGCTACACCTTC. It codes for CASSIAAGDYGYTF. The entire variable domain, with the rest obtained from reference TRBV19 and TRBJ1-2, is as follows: DGGITQSPKYLFRKEGQNVTLSCEQNLNHDAMYWYRQDPGQGLRLIYYSQIVNDFQKGDIAEGYSVSREKKESFPLTVTSAQKNPTAFYLCASSIAAGDYGYTFGSGTRLTVV.

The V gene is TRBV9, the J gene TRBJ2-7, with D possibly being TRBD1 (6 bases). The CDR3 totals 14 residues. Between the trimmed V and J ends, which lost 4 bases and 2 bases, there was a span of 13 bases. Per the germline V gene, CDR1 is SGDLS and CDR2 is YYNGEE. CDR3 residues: CASSYAQGPYEQYF. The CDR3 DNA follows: TGTGCCAGCAGCTATGCACAGGGACCCTACGAGCAGTACTTC.

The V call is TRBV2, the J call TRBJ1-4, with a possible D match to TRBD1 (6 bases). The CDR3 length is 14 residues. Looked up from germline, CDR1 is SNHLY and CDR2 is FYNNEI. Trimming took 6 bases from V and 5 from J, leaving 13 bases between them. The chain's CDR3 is CASSRTVKNEKLFF. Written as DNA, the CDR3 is TGTGCCAGCAGCCGGACAGTGAAAAATGAAAAACTGTTTTTT.

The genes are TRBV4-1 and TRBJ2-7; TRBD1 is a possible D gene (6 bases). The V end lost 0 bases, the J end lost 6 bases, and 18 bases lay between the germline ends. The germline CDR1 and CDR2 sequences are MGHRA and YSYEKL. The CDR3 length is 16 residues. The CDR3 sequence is CASSQDSARGMFEQYF. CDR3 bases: TGCGCCAGCAGCCAAGATTCGGCCAGGGGAATGTTCGAGCAGTACTTC.

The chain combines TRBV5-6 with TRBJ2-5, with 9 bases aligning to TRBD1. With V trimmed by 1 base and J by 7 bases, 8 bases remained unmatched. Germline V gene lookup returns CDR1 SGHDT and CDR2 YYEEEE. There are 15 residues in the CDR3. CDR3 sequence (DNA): TGTGCCAGCAGCTTGAGGGACAGGGTGGCAGGGACCCAGTACTTC. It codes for CASSLRDRVAGTQYF.

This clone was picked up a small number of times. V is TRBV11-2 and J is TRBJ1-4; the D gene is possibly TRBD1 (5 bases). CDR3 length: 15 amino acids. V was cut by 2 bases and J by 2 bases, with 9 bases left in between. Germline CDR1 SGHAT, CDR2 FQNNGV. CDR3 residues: CASSLRGGTNEKLFF. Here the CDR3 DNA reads TGTGCCAGCAGCTTACGCGGGGGGACTAATGAAAAACTGTTTTTT.

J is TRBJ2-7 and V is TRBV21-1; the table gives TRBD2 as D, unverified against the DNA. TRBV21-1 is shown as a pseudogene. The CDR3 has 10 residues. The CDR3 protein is CASSTSEQYF. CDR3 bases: TGTGCCAGCAGCACCTCCGAGCAGTACTTC.

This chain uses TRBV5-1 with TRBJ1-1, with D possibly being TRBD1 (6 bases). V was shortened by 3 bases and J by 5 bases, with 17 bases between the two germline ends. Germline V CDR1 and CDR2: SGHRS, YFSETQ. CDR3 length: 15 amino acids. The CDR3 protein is CASSSDSRGRTEAFF. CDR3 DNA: TGCGCCAGCAGCTCAGATAGCAGGGGTCGGACTGAAGCTTTCTTT.

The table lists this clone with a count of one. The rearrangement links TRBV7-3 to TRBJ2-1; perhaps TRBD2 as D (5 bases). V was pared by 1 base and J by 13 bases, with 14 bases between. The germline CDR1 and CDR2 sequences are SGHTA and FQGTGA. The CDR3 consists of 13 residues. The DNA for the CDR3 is TGTGCCAGCAGCTTAATCCAGGAGGTAACTCAGTTCTTC. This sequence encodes CASSLIQEVTQFF.

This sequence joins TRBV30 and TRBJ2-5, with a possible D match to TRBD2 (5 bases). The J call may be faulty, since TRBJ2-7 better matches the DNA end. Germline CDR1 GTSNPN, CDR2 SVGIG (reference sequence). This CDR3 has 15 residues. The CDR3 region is CAWSPPLVVTYEQYF. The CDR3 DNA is TGTGCCTGGAGCCCCCCACTAGTGGTAACCTACGAGCAGTACTTC.

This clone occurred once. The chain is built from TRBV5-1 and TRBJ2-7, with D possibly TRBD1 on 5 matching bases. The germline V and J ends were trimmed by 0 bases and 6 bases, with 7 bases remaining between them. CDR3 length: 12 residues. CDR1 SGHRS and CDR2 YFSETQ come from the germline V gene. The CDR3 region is CASSLGRAEQYF. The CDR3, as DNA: TGCGCCAGCAGCTTGGGCAGGGCCGAGCAGTACTTC. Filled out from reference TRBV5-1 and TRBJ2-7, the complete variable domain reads KAGVTQTPRYLIKTRGQQVTLSCSPISGHRSVSWYQQTPGQGLQFLFEYFSETQRNKGNFPGRFSGRQFSNSRSEMNVSTLELGDSALYLCASSLGRAEQYFGPGTRLTVT.

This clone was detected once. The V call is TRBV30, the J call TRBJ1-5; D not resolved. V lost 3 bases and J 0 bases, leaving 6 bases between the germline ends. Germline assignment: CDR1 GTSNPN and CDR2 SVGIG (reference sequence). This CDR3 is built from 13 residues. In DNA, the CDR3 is TGTGCCTGGAGGCGGGATAGCAATCAGCCCCAGCATTTT. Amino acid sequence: CAWRRDSNQPQHF.

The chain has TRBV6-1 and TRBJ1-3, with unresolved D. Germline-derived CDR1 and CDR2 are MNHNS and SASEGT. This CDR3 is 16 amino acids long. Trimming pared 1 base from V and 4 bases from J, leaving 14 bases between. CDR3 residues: CASSEDLAWRGNTIYF. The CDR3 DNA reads TGTGCCAGCAGTGAAGATCTGGCGTGGAGGGGAAACACCATATATTTT.

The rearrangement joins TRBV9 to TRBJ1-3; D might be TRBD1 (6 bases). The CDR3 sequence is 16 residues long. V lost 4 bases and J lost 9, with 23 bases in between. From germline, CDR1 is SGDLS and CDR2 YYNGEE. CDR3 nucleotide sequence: TGTGCCAGCAGCCTAAACAGCGACAGGCCCTCGAGCACCATATATTTT. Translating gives CASSLNSDRPSSTIYF.

The CDR3 loop is CASSVEVAGISTDTQYF. CDR3 nucleotide sequence: TGTGCCAGCAGTGTCGAAGTAGCGGGAATCAGCACAGATACGCAGTATTTT. The chain uses TRBV27 and TRBJ2-3, with 8 bases fitting TRBD2. J gave up 0 bases and V 5 bases, and 10 bases lay outside the gene matches. Germline V lookup: CDR1 MNHEY, CDR2 SMNVEV (reference sequence). The CDR3 extends over 17 amino acids.

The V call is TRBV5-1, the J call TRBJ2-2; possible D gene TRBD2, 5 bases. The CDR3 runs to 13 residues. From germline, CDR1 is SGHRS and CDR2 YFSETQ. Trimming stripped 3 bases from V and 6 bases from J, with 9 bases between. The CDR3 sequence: CASSSTSPGELFF. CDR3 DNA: TGCGCCAGCAGCTCAACTAGTCCCGGGGAGCTGTTTTTT.

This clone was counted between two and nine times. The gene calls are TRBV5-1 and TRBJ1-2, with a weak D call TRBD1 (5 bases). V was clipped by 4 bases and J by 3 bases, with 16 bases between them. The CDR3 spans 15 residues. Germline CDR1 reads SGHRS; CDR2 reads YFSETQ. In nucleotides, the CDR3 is TGCGCCAGCAGCCTCGATGACAGTACTGACTATGGCTACACCTTC. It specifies CASSLDDSTDYGYTF. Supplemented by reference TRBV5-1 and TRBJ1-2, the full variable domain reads KAGVTQTPRYLIKTRGQQVTLSCSPISGHRSVSWYQQTPGQGLQFLFEYFSETQRNKGNFPGRFSGRQFSNSRSEMNVSTLELGDSALYLCASSLDDSTDYGYTFGSGTRLTVV.

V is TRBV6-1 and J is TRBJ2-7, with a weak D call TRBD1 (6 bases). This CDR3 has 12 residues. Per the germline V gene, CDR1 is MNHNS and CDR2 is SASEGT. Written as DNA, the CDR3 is TGTGTCAGTTCTTCAGGGGTCTACGAGCAGTACTTC. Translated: CVSSSGVYEQYF.

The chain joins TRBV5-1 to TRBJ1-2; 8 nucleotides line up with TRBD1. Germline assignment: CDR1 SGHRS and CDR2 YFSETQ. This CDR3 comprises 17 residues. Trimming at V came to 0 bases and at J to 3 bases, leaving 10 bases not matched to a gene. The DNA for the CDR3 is TGCGCCAGCAGCTTGGGGACCCCGGGACAGGCGGACTATGGCTACACCTTC. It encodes CASSLGTPGQADYGYTF.

CDR3 bases: TGCAGCGTTGAAGATCCGGGGTCTGGAAACACCATATATTTT. This translates into CSVEDPGSGNTIYF. This sequence joins TRBV29-1 and TRBJ1-3; the D is unclear. There are 14 residues in the CDR3. Germline V gene lookup returns CDR1 SQVTM and CDR2 ANQGSEA. Trimming shortened V by 0 bases and J by 1 base, and 7 bases separated the two germline ends.

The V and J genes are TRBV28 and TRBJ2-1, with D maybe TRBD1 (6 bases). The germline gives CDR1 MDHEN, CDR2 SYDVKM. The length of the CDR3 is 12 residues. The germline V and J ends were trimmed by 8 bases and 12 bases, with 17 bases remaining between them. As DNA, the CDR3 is TGTGCCAGCGCGTCCGACAGGTTGGCGCAGTTCTTC. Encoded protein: CASASDRLAQFF. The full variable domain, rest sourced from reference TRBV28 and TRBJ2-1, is DVKVTQSSRYLVKRTGEKVFLECVQDMDHENMFWYRQDPGLGLRLIYFSYDVKMKEKGDIPEGYSVSREKKERFSLILESASTNQTSMYLCASASDRLAQFFGPGTRLTVL.

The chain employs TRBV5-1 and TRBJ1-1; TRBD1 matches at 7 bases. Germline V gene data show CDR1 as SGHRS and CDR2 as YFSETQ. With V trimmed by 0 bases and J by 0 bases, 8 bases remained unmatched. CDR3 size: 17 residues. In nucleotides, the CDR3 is TGCGCCAGCAGCTTGGATACCGGGACAGCCATGAACACTGAAGCTTTCTTT. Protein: CASSLDTGTAMNTEAFF.

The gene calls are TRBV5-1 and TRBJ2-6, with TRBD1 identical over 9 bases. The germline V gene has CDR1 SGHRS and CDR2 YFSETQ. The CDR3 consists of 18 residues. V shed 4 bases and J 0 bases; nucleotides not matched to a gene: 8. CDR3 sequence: CASSPSGTGSSGANVLTF. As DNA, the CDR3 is TGCGCCAGCAGCCCGTCCGGGACAGGGAGCTCTGGGGCCAACGTCCTGACTTTC.

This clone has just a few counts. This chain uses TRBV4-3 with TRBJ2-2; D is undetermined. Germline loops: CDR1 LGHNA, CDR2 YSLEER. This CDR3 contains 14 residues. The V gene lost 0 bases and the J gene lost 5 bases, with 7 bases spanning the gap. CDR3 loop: CASSQDRQTGELFF. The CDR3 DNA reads TGCGCCAGCAGCCAAGATCGACAAACCGGGGAGCTGTTTTTT.

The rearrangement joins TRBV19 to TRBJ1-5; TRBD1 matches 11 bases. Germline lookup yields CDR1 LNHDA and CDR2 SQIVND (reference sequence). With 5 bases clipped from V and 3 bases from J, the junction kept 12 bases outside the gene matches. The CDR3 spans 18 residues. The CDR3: CASSEYFGTGGSNQPQHF. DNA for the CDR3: TGTGCCAGTAGTGAATACTTTGGGACAGGGGGTTCCAATCAGCCCCAGCATTTT.

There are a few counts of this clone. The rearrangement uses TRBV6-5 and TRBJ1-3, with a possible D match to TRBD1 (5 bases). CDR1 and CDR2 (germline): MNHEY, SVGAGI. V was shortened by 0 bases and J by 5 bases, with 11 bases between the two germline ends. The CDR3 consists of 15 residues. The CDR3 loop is CASSYSFDRRNTIYF. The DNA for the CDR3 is TGTGCCAGCAGTTACTCCTTCGACAGAAGAAACACCATATATTTT.